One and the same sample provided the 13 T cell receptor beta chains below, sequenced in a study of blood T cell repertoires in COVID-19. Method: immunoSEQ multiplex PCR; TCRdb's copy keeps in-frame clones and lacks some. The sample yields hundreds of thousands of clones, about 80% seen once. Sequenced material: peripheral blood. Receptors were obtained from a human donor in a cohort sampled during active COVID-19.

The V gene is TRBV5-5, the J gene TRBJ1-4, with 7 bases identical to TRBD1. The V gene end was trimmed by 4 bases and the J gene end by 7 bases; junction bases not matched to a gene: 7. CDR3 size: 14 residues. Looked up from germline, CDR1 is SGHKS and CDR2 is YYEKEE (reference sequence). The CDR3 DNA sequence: TGTGCCAGCAGCATAACAGGGGTGGGTGAAAAACTGTTTTTT. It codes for CASSITGVGEKLFF.

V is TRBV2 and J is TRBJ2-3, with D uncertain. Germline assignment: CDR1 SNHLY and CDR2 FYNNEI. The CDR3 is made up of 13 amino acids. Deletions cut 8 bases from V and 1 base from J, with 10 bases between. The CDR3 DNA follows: TGTGCCAGCCAAAGCGAACGCACAGATACGCAGTATTTT. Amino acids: CASQSERTDTQYF.

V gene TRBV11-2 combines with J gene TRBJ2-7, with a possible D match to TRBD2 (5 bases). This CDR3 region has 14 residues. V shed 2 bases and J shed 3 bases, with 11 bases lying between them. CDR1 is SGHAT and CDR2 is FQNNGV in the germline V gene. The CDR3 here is CASSLSRAYYEQYF. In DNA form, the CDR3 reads TGTGCCAGCAGCTTATCGCGGGCATACTACGAGCAGTACTTC.

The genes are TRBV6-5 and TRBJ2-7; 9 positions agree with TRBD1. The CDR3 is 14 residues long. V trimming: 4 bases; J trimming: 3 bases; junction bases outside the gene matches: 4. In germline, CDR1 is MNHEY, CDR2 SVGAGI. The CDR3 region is CASSFRDRVYEQYF. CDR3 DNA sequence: TGTGCCAGCAGTTTCCGGGACAGGGTCTACGAGCAGTACTTC.

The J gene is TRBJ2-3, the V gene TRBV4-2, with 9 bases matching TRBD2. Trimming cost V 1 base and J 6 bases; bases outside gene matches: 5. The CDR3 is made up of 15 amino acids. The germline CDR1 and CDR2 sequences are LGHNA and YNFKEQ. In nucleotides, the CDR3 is TGTGCCAGCAGCCAAGTGTCCAGCGGGGGGGATACGCAGTATTTT. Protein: CASSQVSSGGDTQYF.

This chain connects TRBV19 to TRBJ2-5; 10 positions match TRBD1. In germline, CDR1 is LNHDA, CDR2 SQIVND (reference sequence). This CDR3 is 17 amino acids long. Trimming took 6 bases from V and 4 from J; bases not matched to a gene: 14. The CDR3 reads CASRGTGDWRRIETQYF. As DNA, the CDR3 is TGTGCCAGTAGAGGGACAGGGGATTGGAGGCGTATAGAGACCCAGTACTTC.

In nucleotides, the CDR3 is TGTGCCAGCAGGTCAACCGGGACAGTTAACTATGGCTACACCTTC. This encodes CASRSTGTVNYGYTF. This chain uses TRBV28 with TRBJ1-2, with 7 bases matching TRBD1. The junction had 8 bases not matched to a gene; V was cut back by 6 bases and J by 1 base. Per germline, CDR1 MDHEN and CDR2 SYDVKM. This CDR3 region has 15 residues.

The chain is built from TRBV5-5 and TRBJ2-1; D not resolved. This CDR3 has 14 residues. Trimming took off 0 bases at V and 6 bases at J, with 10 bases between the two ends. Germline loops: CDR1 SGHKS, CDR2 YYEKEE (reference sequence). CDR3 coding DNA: TGTGCCAGCAGCTTGGGGCTGGCTGGCAATGAGCAGTTCTTC. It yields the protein CASSLGLAGNEQFF. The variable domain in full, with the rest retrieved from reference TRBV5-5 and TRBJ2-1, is DAGVTQSPTHLIKTRGQQVTLRCSPISGHKSVSWYQQVLGQGPQFIFQYYEKEERGRGNFPDRFSARQFPNYSSELNVNALLLGDSALYLCASSLGLAGNEQFFGPGTRLTVL.

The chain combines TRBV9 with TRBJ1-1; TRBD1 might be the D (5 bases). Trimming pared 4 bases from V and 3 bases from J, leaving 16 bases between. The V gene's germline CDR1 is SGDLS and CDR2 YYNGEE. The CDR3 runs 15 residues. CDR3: CASSPTVGGDTEAFF. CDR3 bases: TGTGCCAGCAGCCCCACCGTGGGAGGGGACACTGAAGCTTTCTTT.

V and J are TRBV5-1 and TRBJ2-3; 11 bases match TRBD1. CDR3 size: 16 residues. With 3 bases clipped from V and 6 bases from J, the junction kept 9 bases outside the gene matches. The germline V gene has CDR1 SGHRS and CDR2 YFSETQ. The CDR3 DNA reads TGCGCCAGCAGCTCCCGGACAGGGGGCGGGGGGGATACGCAGTATTTT. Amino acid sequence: CASSSRTGGGGDTQYF.

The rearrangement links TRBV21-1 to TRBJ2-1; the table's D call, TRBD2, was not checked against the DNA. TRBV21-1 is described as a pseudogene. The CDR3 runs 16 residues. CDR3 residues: CASSKARGGRFDEQFF. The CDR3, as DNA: TGTGCCAGCAGCAAAGCGCGCGGCGGGAGGTTTGATGAGCAGTTCTTC.

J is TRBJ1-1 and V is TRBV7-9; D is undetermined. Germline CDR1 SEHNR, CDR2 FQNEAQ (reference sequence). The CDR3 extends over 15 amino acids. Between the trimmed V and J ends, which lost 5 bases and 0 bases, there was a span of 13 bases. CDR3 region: CASSRPDGMNTEAFF. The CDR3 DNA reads TGTGCCAGCAGCCGCCCGGACGGGATGAACACTGAAGCTTTCTTT. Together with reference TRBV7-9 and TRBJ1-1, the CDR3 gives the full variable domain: DTGVSQNPRHKITKRGQNVTFRCDPISEHNRLYWYRQTLGQGPEFLTYFQNEAQLEKSRLLSDRFSAERPKGSFSTLEIQRTEQGDSAMYLCASSRPDGMNTEAFFGQGTRLTVV.

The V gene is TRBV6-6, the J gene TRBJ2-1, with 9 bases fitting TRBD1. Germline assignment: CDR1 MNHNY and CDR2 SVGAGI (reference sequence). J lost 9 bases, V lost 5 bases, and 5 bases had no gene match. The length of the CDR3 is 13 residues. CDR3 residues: CASSRDRVGEQFF. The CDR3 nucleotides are TGTGCCAGCAGTCGGGACAGGGTTGGTGAGCAGTTCTTC.